A selection of T cell receptor beta chains follows, all from one sample in a study of blood T cell repertoires in COVID-19. Sequenced by immunoSEQ multiplex PCR; TCRdb stores in-frame clones only, minus some. In the table there are around 330,000 clones, approximately 91% of which are singletons. Sequenced: PBMCs or T cells enriched from blood (not recorded which). The receptors come from a woman in her thirties or forties who had recovered from COVID-19. CDR3s include the opening cysteine and the closing phenylalanine or tryptophan. D genes are given only for firm matches. Clone size is stated in some rows and not others, as once, few, many or a class when expanded.

D gene: TRBD1; clone size: .; V gene: TRBV15; J gene: TRBJ2-1; CDR3 protein: CATSREPPRRDRVNEQFF; CDR3 DNA: TGTGCCACCAGCAGAGAGCCCCCTCGCCGGGACAGGGTAAATGAGCAGTTCTTC
D gene: .; clone size: .; V gene: TRBV5-8; J gene: TRBJ1-1; CDR3 protein: CASSLRVGGWTEAFF; CDR3 DNA: TGTGCCAGCAGCCTCAGGGTTGGGGGGTGGACTGAAGCTTTCTTT
D gene: .; clone size: .; V gene: TRBV6-5; J gene: TRBJ1-1; CDR3 protein: CASTPGMGTEAFF; CDR3 DNA: TGTGCCAGCACCCCAGGGATGGGCACTGAAGCTTTCTTT
D gene: .; clone size: .; V gene: TRBV5-4; J gene: TRBJ1-1; CDR3 protein: CASSSRGNLNTEAFF; CDR3 DNA: TGTGCCAGCAGCTCCCGAGGGAACCTGAACACTGAAGCTTTCTTT
D gene: TRBD1; clone size: .; V gene: TRBV14; J gene: TRBJ1-1; CDR3 protein: CASSPHRGLNTEAFF; CDR3 DNA: TGTGCCAGCAGCCCCCACAGGGGACTGAACACTGAAGCTTTCTTT
D gene: TRBD2; clone size: .; V gene: TRBV27; J gene: TRBJ2-7; CDR3 protein: CASSVVASGTYEQYF; CDR3 DNA: TGTGCCAGCAGTGTAGTGGCTAGCGGGACCTACGAGCAGTACTTC
D gene: .; clone size: .; V gene: TRBV29-1; J gene: TRBJ2-5; CDR3 protein: CSVDRDNKETQYF; CDR3 DNA: TGCAGCGTTGACCGGGACAACAAAGAGACCCAGTACTTC
D gene: .; clone size: .; V gene: TRBV27; J gene: TRBJ2-3; CDR3 protein: CASSLSLGGLGPSTDTQYF; CDR3 DNA: TGTGCCAGCAGTTTATCGCTTGGTGGTTTGGGGCCTAGCACAGATACGCAGTATTTT
D gene: .; clone size: .; V gene: TRBV2; J gene: TRBJ2-1; CDR3 protein: CASGGSGYNEQFF; CDR3 DNA: TGTGCCAGCGGGGGGAGCGGGTACAATGAGCAGTTCTTC
D gene: TRBD1; clone size: .; V gene: TRBV5-1; J gene: TRBJ1-2; CDR3 protein: CASGTGYDYGYTF; CDR3 DNA: TGCGCCAGCGGGACAGGGTACGACTATGGCTACACCTTC
D gene: .; clone size: once; V gene: TRBV7-8; J gene: TRBJ2-1; CDR3 protein: CASSLGGAEYNEQFF; CDR3 DNA: TGTGCCAGCAGCCTGGGGGGGGCGGAATACAATGAGCAGTTCTTC
D gene: .; clone size: .; V gene: TRBV7-9; J gene: TRBJ2-7; CDR3 protein: CASGRRDYEQYF; CDR3 DNA: TGTGCCAGTGGCAGGCGGGACTACGAGCAGTACTTC
D gene: .; clone size: .; V gene: TRBV7-6; J gene: TRBJ1-4; CDR3 protein: CASNSGTFNEKLFF; CDR3 DNA: TGTGCCAGCAACTCCGGGACATTTAATGAAAAACTGTTTTTT
D gene: TRBD2; clone size: .; V gene: TRBV28; J gene: TRBJ2-7; CDR3 protein: CASSSSHIAGKSYEQYF; CDR3 DNA: TGTGCCAGCAGTTCCAGCCACATAGCGGGCAAATCCTACGAGCAGTACTTC
D gene: TRBD2; clone size: once; V gene: TRBV11-2; J gene: TRBJ2-3; CDR3 protein: CASSLEGGVGTQYF; CDR3 DNA: TGTGCCAGCAGCCTTGAGGGAGGGGTTGGTACGCAGTATTTT
D gene: TRBD2; clone size: .; V gene: TRBV3-1/TRBV3-2; J gene: TRBJ2-1; CDR3 protein: CASSQVFRGGYNEQFF; CDR3 DNA: TGTGCCAGCAGCCAAGTTTTTCGCGGGGGTTACAATGAGCAGTTCTTC
D gene: TRBD1; clone size: .; V gene: TRBV13; J gene: TRBJ2-2; CDR3 protein: CASSLAPTGFTNTGELFF; CDR3 DNA: TGTGCCAGCAGCTTAGCCCCGACAGGGTTCACGAACACCGGGGAGCTGTTTTTT
D gene: TRBD2; clone size: .; V gene: TRBV11-3; J gene: TRBJ2-5; CDR3 protein: CASTGGATQETQYF; CDR3 DNA: TGTGCCAGCACCGGGGGGGCAACCCAAGAGACCCAGTACTTC
D gene: .; clone size: .; V gene: TRBV4-1; J gene: TRBJ2-7; CDR3 protein: CASSQGPIASYEQYF; CDR3 DNA: TGCGCCAGCAGCCAAGGGCCCATCGCCTCCTACGAGCAGTACTTC
D gene: .; clone size: .; V gene: TRBV19; J gene: TRBJ1-1; CDR3 protein: CASSPLERGNTEAFF; CDR3 DNA: TGTGCCAGTAGTCCCCTGGAAAGGGGGAACACTGAAGCTTTCTTT
D gene: .; clone size: .; V gene: TRBV5-1; J gene: TRBJ2-3; CDR3 protein: CASSYWTVGTDTQYF; CDR3 DNA: TGCGCCAGCAGCTATTGGACAGTGGGCACAGATACGCAGTATTTT
D gene: .; clone size: once; V gene: TRBV19; J gene: TRBJ1-1; CDR3 protein: CASSMTPDTTEAFF; CDR3 DNA: TGTGCCAGTAGTATGACCCCGGACACCACTGAAGCTTTCTTT